A single sample is the source of the 4 T cell receptor beta chains below, sequenced in a study of shared clonotypes between healthy human individuals (TCRdb year 2020). Library preparation was by the immunoSEQ multiplex PCR assay. Drawn from immuneACCESS, this table holds only the in-frame rearrangements with V and J called that TCRdb kept. Clones are partly lost; checked studies trace under half to an unresolved V gene and leave the rest unexplained. This sample comprises some 660,000 clones, about three quarters of them detected only once. Clones ranked in the top ten supply 1.5% to 2% of the sample. Sequenced material: memory CD4+ T cells sorted from blood. The meaning of the sample's cell subset or site label: CD45RA-negative fraction. The receptor source for this set is a woman aged 25-40 years in good health.

This clone was counted at least ten times. This rearrangement joins TRBV7-8 to TRBJ1-5; possible D gene TRBD1, 5 bases. The CDR3 covers 17 residues. Trimming cost V 5 bases and J 3 bases, with 20 bases left between them. Per the germline V gene, CDR1 is SGHVS and CDR2 is FQNEAQ. The CDR3 reads CASSDRGGADFNQPQHF. The DNA of the CDR3 is TGTGCCAGCAGCGACCGCGGCGGGGCAGACTTCAATCAGCCCCAGCATTTT.

This sequence joins TRBV19 and TRBJ1-2; 7 nucleotides line up with TRBD1. Trimming removed 3 bases from V and 8 bases from J; junction bases left unmatched: 6. This CDR3 has 13 residues. Germline V gene lookup returns CDR1 LNHDA and CDR2 SQIVND (reference sequence). The CDR3 bases are TGTGCCAGTAGTATCGACAGGGCACGCGGCTACACCTTC. The encoded protein is CASSIDRARGYTF.

This chain connects TRBV7-9 to TRBJ2-5; D ambiguous. Per the germline V gene, CDR1 is SEHNR and CDR2 is FQNEAQ (reference sequence). CDR3 length equals 12 residues. Trimming stripped 6 bases from V and 4 bases from J, with 9 bases between. The CDR3 nucleotides read TGTGCCAGCAGGTCGGATTTAGAGACCCAGTACTTC. Translation: CASRSDLETQYF. Drawing the rest from reference TRBV7-9 and TRBJ2-5, the complete variable domain is DTGVSQNPRHKITKRGQNVTFRCDPISEHNRLYWYRQTLGQGPEFLTYFQNEAQLEKSRLLSDRFSAERPKGSFSTLEIQRTEQGDSAMYLCASRSDLETQYFGPGTRLLVL.

The V and J genes are TRBV2 and TRBJ2-7; the match to TRBD1 covers 9 bases. Germline assignment: CDR1 SNHLY and CDR2 FYNNEI. Trimming cost V 5 bases and J 6 bases; bases outside gene matches: 11. The CDR3 has 15 amino acids. This CDR3 reads CASSTRTGEYAEQYF. The CDR3 bases are TGTGCCAGCAGTACCCGGACAGGGGAGTATGCCGAGCAGTACTTC. The full variable domain, completed using reference TRBV2 and TRBJ2-7, is EPEVTQTPSHQVTQMGQEVILRCVPISNHLYFYWYRQILGQKVEFLVSFYNNEISEKSEIFDDQFSVERPDGSNFTLKIRSTKLEDSAMYFCASSTRTGEYAEQYFGPGTRLTVT.